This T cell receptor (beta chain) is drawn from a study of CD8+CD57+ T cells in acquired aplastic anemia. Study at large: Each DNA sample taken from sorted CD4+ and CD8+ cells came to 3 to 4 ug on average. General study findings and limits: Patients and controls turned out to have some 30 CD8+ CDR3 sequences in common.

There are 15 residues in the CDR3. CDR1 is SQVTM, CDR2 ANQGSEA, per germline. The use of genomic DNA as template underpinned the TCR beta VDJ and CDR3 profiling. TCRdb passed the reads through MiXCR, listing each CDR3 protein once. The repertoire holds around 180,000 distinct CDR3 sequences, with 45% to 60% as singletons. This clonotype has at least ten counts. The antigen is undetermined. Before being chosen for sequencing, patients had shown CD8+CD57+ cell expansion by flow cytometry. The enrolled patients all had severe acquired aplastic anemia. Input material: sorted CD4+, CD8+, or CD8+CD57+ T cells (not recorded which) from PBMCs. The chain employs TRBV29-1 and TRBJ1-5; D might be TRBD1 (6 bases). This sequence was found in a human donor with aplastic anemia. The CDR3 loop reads CRAIWTEYSNQPQHF. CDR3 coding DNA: TGCAGAGCTATCTGGACAGAGTATAGCAATCAGCCCCAGCATTTT.